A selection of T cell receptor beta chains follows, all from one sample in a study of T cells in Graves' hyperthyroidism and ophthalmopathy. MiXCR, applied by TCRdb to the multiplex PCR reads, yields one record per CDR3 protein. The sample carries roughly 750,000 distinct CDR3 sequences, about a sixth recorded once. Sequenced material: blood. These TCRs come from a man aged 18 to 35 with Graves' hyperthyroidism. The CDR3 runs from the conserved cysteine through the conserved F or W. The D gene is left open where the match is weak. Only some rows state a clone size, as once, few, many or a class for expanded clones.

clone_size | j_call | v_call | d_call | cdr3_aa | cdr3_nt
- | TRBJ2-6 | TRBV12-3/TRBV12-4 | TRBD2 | CASSLWLAASSGANVLTF | TGTGCCAGCAGTTTATGGCTAGCGGCCTCCTCTGGGGCCAACGTCCTGACTTTC
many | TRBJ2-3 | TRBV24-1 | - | CATGQTSTDTQYF | TGTGCCACCGGACAGACAAGCACAGATACGCAGTATTTT
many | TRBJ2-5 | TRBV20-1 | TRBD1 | CSASRQGAGETQYF | TGCAGTGCTAGCAGACAGGGGGCGGGAGAGACCCAGTACTTC
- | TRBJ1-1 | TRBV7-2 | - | CAGSLTTEAFF | TGTGCCGGCAGCTTGACCACTGAAGCTTTCTTT
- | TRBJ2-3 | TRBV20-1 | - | CSAQATPGTSTDTQYF | TGCAGTGCCCAAGCAACCCCCGGGACAAGCACAGATACGCAGTATTTT
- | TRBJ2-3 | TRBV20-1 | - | CSARSSVADTQYF | TGCAGTGCTAGATCAAGCGTTGCAGATACGCAGTATTTT
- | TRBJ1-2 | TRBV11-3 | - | CASSLNSFYGYTF | TGTGCCAGCAGCTTAAACAGCTTTTATGGCTACACCTTC
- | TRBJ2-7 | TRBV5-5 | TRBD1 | CASSSGQGLSYEQYF | TGTGCCAGCAGCTCGGGACAGGGCCTCTCCTACGAGCAGTACTTC
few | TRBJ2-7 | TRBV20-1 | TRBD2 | CSASDGLAEATYEQYF | TGCAGTGCTAGTGACGGACTAGCGGAGGCCACCTACGAGCAGTACTTC
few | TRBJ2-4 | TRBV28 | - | CASSLLEGGKNIQYF | TGTGCCAGCAGTCTCCTCGAGGGCGGCAAAAACATTCAGTACTTC
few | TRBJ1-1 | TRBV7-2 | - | CASSFGPPRDTEAFF | TGTGCCAGCAGCTTCGGGCCCCCGCGGGACACTGAAGCTTTCTTT
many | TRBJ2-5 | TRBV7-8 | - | CASSLAFRGRGETQYF | TGTGCCAGCAGCTTAGCGTTTCGGGGGCGAGGGGAGACCCAGTACTTC
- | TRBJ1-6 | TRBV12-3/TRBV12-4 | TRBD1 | CASCYNRGFTLHF | TGTGCCAGCTGTTATAACAGGGGGTTCACCCTCCACTTT
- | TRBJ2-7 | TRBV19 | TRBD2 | CASSIGASGAYEQYF | TGTGCCAGTAGTATAGGGGCTAGCGGAGCCTACGAGCAGTACTTC
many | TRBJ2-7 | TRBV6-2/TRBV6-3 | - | CASLRVDSPYEQYF | TGTGCCAGCTTGCGTGTAGACTCACCCTACGAGCAGTACTTC
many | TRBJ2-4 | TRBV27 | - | CASSSQGGTGDVQYF | TGTGCCAGCAGTTCCCAGGGAGGCACGGGGGATGTTCAGTACTTC
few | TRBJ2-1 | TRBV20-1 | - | CSARRPRSLNEQFF | TGCAGTGCTAGAAGGCCGAGGAGTCTCAATGAGCAGTTCTTC
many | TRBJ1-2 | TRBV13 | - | CASSPGAYGYTF | TGTGCCAGCAGCCCGGGGGCTTATGGCTACACCTTC
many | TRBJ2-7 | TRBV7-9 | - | CAITRDHYEQYF | TGTGCCATCACCCGGGACCACTACGAGCAGTACTTC
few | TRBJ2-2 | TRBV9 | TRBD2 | CASSLTSGRNTGELFF | TGTGCCAGCAGCCTCACTAGCGGGAGGAACACCGGGGAGCTGTTTTTT
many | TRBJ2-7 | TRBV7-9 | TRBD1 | CASSLGSQGARGEQYF | TGTGCCAGCAGCTTAGGATCACAGGGGGCGCGTGGCGAGCAGTACTTC
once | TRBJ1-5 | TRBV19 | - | CASSPQVYQPQHF | TGTGCCAGTTCCCCCCAGGTTTATCAGCCCCAGCATTTT
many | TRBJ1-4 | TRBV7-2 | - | CASSLAINEKLFF | TGTGCCAGCAGCTTAGCTATTAATGAAAAACTGTTTTTT
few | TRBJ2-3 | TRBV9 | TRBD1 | CASSRQGSDTQYF | TGTGCCAGCAGCCGACAGGGATCGGATACGCAGTATTTT
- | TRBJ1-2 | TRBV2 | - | CASVTDYGYTF | TGTGCCAGCGTGACAGACTATGGCTACACCTTC
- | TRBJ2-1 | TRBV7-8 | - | CASSHGGPGAEQFF | TGTGCCAGCAGCCACGGAGGGCCAGGGGCTGAGCAGTTCTTC
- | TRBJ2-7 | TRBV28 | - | CASSPPRGLAYEQYF | TGTGCCAGCAGTCCCCCCCGGGGGCTGGCTTACGAGCAGTACTTC
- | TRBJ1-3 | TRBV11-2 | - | CASSLRTDSSGNTIYF | TGTGCCAGCAGCCTCCGGACCGACAGCTCTGGAAACACCATATATTTT
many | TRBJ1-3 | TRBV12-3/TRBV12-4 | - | CASSPQGERGNTIYF | TGTGCCAGCAGCCCTCAGGGAGAGCGGGGAAACACCATATATTTT
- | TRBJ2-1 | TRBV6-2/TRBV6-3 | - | CASRRAPSSYNEQFF | TGTGCCAGCAGAAGGGCCCCGAGCTCCTACAATGAGCAGTTCTTC
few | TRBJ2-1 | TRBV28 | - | CASSLRGADEQFF | TGTGCCAGCAGTTTGAGGGGGGCGGATGAGCAGTTCTTC
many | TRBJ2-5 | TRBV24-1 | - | CATSAAEETQYF | TGTGCCACCAGTGCGGCAGAAGAGACCCAGTACTTC
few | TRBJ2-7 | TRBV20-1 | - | CSASSRRSSYEQYF | TGCAGTGCTAGTAGCCGGAGGAGCTCCTACGAGCAGTACTTC
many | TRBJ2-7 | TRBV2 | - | CASSALSESSYEQYF | TGTGCCAGCAGTGCCCTTTCGGAGAGCTCCTACGAGCAGTACTTC
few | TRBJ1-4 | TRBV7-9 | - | CASSSDTGRPNEKLFF | TGTGCCAGCAGCTCAGATACAGGGCGACCGAATGAAAAACTGTTTTTT
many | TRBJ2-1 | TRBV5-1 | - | CASSLDLADYNEQFF | TGCGCCAGCAGCTTGGATTTGGCGGATTACAATGAGCAGTTCTTC
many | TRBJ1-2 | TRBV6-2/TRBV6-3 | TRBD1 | CASSHTLGQGLNYGYTF | TGTGCCAGCAGCCATACCCTGGGACAGGGGCTGAACTATGGCTACACCTTC
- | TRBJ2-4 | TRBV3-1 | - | CASSPLTKNIQYF | TGTGCCAGCAGCCCACTGACCAAAAACATTCAGTACTTC
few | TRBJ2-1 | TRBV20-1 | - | CSARGMSYIDNEQFF | TGCAGTGCTAGAGGTATGTCCTACATCGACAATGAGCAGTTCTTC
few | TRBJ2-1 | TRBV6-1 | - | CASRGDGYNGQFF | TGTGCCAGCAGGGGGGACGGTTACAATGGGCAGTTCTTC
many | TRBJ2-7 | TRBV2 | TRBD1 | CASRLRTGTYEQYF | TGTGCCAGCAGACTGAGGACAGGAACCTACGAGCAGTACTTC
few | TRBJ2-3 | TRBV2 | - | CASSVDPPGTDTQYF | TGTGCCAGCAGTGTTGACCCCCCCGGCACAGATACGCAGTATTTT
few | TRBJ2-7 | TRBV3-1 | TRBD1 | CASSRHPGQGYEQYF | TGTGCCAGCAGCCGCCACCCGGGACAGGGCTACGAGCAGTACTTC
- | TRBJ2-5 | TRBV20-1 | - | CSARYPLQETQYF | TGCAGTGCTAGGTACCCGCTGCAAGAGACCCAGTACTTC
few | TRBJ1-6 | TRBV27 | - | CASSSRDGDSPLHF | TGTGCCAGCAGTTCCCGGGACGGGGATTCACCCCTCCACTTT
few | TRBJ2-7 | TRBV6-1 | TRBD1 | CASSASDRGLIYSYEQYF | TGTGCCAGCAGTGCCTCTGACAGGGGGCTAATCTACTCCTACGAGCAGTACTTC
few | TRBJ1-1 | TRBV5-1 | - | CASSPAHPMNTEAFF | TGCGCCAGCAGCCCCGCGCACCCGATGAACACTGAAGCTTTCTTT
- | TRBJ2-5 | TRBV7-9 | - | CASNPPGRGETQYF | TGTGCCAGCAACCCTCCGGGTCGAGGGGAGACCCAGTACTTC
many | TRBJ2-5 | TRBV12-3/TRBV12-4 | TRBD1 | CASSLQGGTEETQYF | TGTGCCAGCAGTTTACAAGGGGGCACCGAAGAGACCCAGTACTTC